This T cell receptor beta chain was recorded in a study of Tregs in tolerant kidney transplant recipients. The CDR3 loop spans 13 amino acids. V was pared by 4 bases and J by 4 bases, with 8 bases between. Germline CDR1 reads SGHRS; CDR2 reads YFSETQ. Repertoires were generated with immunoSEQ multiplex PCR, while TCRdb's copy carries only in-frame clones and drops some. Of around 230,000 clones in the sample, roughly 80% were seen once. The specimen sequenced was CD4+ T cells from blood. The chain is built from TRBV5-1 and TRBJ2-2, with unresolved D. This TCR was sampled from a human donor in good health. CDR3 loop: CASSPLPTGELFF. Here the CDR3 DNA reads TGCGCCAGCAGCCCCCTGCCCACCGGGGAGCTGTTTTTT.